These 26 T cell receptor beta chains share one sample of origin, sequenced in a study of blood T cell repertoires in COVID-19. TCRdb keeps only in-frame clones here, not all; method: immunoSEQ multiplex PCR. This table has 200,000 to 300,000 clones, around four fifths appearing once. The sample taken for sequencing was peripheral blood. These receptor sequences come from a woman aged 55-75 years with active or convalescent COVID-19.

The V gene is TRBV28, the J gene TRBJ1-2, with a possible D match to TRBD1 (5 bases). The CDR3 is made up of 12 amino acids. Germline loops: CDR1 MDHEN, CDR2 SYDVKM. V lost 5 bases and J 6 bases, leaving 10 bases between the germline ends. CDR3 nucleotides: TGTGCCAGCAGTGCTACAGGAGATGGCTACACCTTC. It translates to CASSATGDGYTF.

V is TRBV9 and J is TRBJ1-2, with a tentative D call TRBD1 (5 bases). Trimming shortened V by 1 base and J by 2 bases, and 6 bases separated the two germline ends. Looked up from germline, CDR1 is SGDLS and CDR2 is YYNGEE. This CDR3 is built from 13 residues. CDR3 residues: CASSVSGNYGYTF. The DNA of the CDR3 is TGTGCCAGCAGCGTATCAGGGAACTATGGCTACACCTTC.

The rearrangement uses TRBV29-1 and TRBJ2-5, with 7 positions matching TRBD2. Trimming at V came to 8 bases and at J to 4 bases, leaving 10 bases not matched to a gene. CDR1 is SQVTM, CDR2 ANQGSEA, per germline. The CDR3 is made up of 13 amino acids. DNA for the CDR3: TGCAGCTTGGGGGGGTTCGACCCAGAGACCCAGTACTTC. It encodes CSLGGFDPETQYF.

This clone was recorded only once. The chain carries TRBV6-5 and TRBJ1-3; TRBD1 agrees at 9 bases. The V and J ends lost 7 bases and 4 bases, in that order; junction bases with no gene match: 5. The CDR3 has 14 amino acids. The germline V gene has CDR1 MNHEY and CDR2 SVGAGI. The CDR3 region has the DNA TGTGCCAGCACACAGGGGGCAGGAGGAAACACCATATATTTT. Translating gives CASTQGAGGNTIYF.

In regard to this clone: At the DNA level, this CDR3 is encoded by other sequences in the same sample as well. The chain has TRBV12-3 or TRBV12-4 and TRBJ1-1; D possibly corresponds to TRBD1 (5 bases). The CDR3 covers 12 residues. With 1 base removed from V and 8 bases from J, the gap between germline ends came to 8 bases. The CDR3 sequence is CASSLERGEAFF. Written as DNA, the CDR3 is TGTGCCAGCAGTTTAGAGCGGGGGGAAGCTTTCTTT.

The chain joins TRBV2 to TRBJ2-1; the match to TRBD1 covers 7 bases. From germline, CDR1 is SNHLY and CDR2 FYNNEI. V shed 6 bases, J shed 5 bases, and the junction held 4 bases outside the gene matches. CDR3 length: 13 amino acids. The CDR3 reads CASSYRGHNEQFF. CDR3 DNA sequence: TGTGCCAGCAGCTACAGGGGTCACAATGAGCAGTTCTTC.

A few counts support this clone. The J gene is TRBJ1-3, the V gene TRBV9, with D possibly matching TRBD1 (5 bases). The germline CDR1 and CDR2 sequences are SGDLS and YYNGEE. Trimming removed 0 bases from V and 4 bases from J, with 11 bases in between. The CDR3 runs 15 residues. The CDR3 DNA reads TGTGCCAGCAGCGTAGATGTGGGGCAGGGAAACACCATATATTTT. Its protein product is CASSVDVGQGNTIYF.

The gene calls are TRBV7-9 and TRBJ2-7; 7 positions agree with TRBD2. Germline V CDR1 and CDR2: SEHNR, FQNEAQ (reference sequence). This CDR3 comprises 14 residues. The trim removed 3 bases at V and 6 bases at J, leaving 8 bases unmatched. CDR3 loop: CASSFTGGTLEQYF. CDR3 DNA: TGTGCCAGCAGCTTCACGGGGGGAACCCTCGAGCAGTACTTC.

The rearrangement joins TRBV6-5 to TRBJ2-1, with D hard to call. The CDR3 runs to 12 residues. Germline CDR1 MNHEY, CDR2 SVGAGI. V dropped 6 bases and J dropped 3 bases, with 6 bases sitting between them. The CDR3 DNA reads TGTGCCAGCAGACTCCTCTACAATGAGCAGTTCTTC. It yields the protein CASRLLYNEQFF.

In its sample, this clone was seen once. The chain employs TRBV3-1 (or the pseudogene TRBV3-2) and TRBJ1-5; D gene uncertain. Germline V gives CDR1 LGHDT, CDR2 YNNKEL (reference sequence). V lost 0 bases and J lost 5, with 8 bases in between. This CDR3 is built from 14 residues. The DNA of the CDR3 is TGTGCCAGCAGCCAAGATCGAGAGTATCAGCCCCAGCATTTT. This translates into CASSQDREYQPQHF.

This chain joins TRBV10-3 and TRBJ1-5, with 9 positions matching TRBD1. Germline V gene data show CDR1 as ENHRY and CDR2 as SYGVKD. The V and J ends lost 10 bases and 5 bases, in that order; junction bases with no gene match: 6. The CDR3 has 13 residues. Written as DNA, the CDR3 is TGTGCCACCAGGACAGGGGCTGATCAGCCCCAGCATTTT. It codes for CATRTGADQPQHF.

This clone showed up just a few times. The chain employs TRBV7-3 and TRBJ1-1, with TRBD1 matching over 8 bases. Trimming took 1 base from V and 5 from J; bases not matched to a gene: 3. Germline CDR1 is SGHTA and CDR2 is FQGTGA. CDR3 size: 14 residues. The CDR3 DNA is TGTGCCAGCAGCTTAAGTACAGGGGGGACTGAAGCTTTCTTT. Residues: CASSLSTGGTEAFF.

Written as DNA, the CDR3 is TGTGCCAGCTCACCTACGGGACAGGGGGCGCGCGGCACTGAAGCTTTCTTT. Its protein product is CASSPTGQGARGTEAFF. V usage is TRBV18 and J usage is TRBJ1-1, with 12 bases fitting TRBD1. CDR1 KGHSH and CDR2 LQKENI come from the germline V gene. The length of the CDR3 is 17 residues. Losses at the gene ends were 3 bases for V and 4 bases for J; bases not matched to a gene: 9. Complete variable domain (other parts from reference TRBV18 and TRBJ1-1): NAGVMQNPRHLVRRRGQEARLRCSPMKGHSHVYWYRQLPEEGLKFMVYLQKENIIDESGMPKERFSAEFPKEGPSILRIQQVVRGDSAAYFCASSPTGQGARGTEAFFGQGTRLTVV.

The V call is TRBV30, the J call TRBJ1-1; D gene unclear. This CDR3 comprises 11 residues. V was clipped by 2 bases and J by 11 bases, with 12 bases between them. CDR1 is GTSNPN and CDR2 is SVGIG in the germline V gene (reference sequence). The CDR3 nucleotides are TGTGCCTGGAGTATGGGCAGGCACGCTTTCTTT. Its translation: CAWSMGRHAFF.

The V gene is TRBV6-5, the J gene TRBJ2-5; 9 bases fit TRBD1. The CDR3 sequence is 15 residues long. CDR1 and CDR2 from the germline V gene are MNHEY and SVGAGI. V shed 6 bases, J shed 5 bases, and the junction held 10 bases outside the gene matches. CDR3 loop: CASSARTGVGETQYF. The CDR3 DNA is TGTGCCAGCAGCGCCCGGACAGGGGTTGGGGAGACCCAGTACTTC.

The chain employs TRBV19 and TRBJ2-3; tentatively, D is TRBD2 (6 bases). The CDR3 has 16 amino acids. Germline assignment: CDR1 LNHDA and CDR2 SQIVND (reference sequence). V lost 5 bases, J lost 0 bases, and 15 bases lay in between. The CDR3 DNA is TGTGCCAGTAGTGCCCGACTAGGCCTGAGCACAGATACGCAGTATTTT. It specifies CASSARLGLSTDTQYF.

This clone was recorded once. The chain is built from TRBV9 and TRBJ1-3, with TRBD1 matching over 11 bases. The CDR3 loop spans 16 amino acids. Germline values: CDR1 SGDLS, CDR2 YYNGEE. The V gene end was trimmed by 4 bases and the J gene end by 4 bases; junction bases not matched to a gene: 7. The DNA for the CDR3 is TGTGCCAGCAGCAAAGGACAGGGGGCGGAAGGAAACACCATATATTTT. Translation: CASSKGQGAEGNTIYF.

Here the CDR3 reads CASSWGSGQGNSPLHF. The DNA for the CDR3 is TGTGCCAGCAGCTGGGGCTCGGGACAGGGTAATTCACCCCTCCACTTT. The rearrangement links TRBV5-6 to TRBJ1-6; 9 bases match TRBD1. Germline V gene lookup returns CDR1 SGHDT and CDR2 YYEEEE. The CDR3 covers 16 residues. V shed 3 bases and J 6 bases; nucleotides not matched to a gene: 7.

The V gene is TRBV7-2, the J gene TRBJ2-3; a weak D match, TRBD2 (5 bases). V was pared by 5 bases and J by 6 bases, with 9 bases between. In germline, CDR1 is SGHTA, CDR2 FQGNSA. CDR3 length: 12 residues. The CDR3 here is CASSNRGDTQYF. CDR3 DNA: TGTGCCAGCAGCAACAGAGGGGATACGCAGTATTTT. Full variable domain (rest looked up from reference TRBV7-2 and TRBJ2-3): GAGVSQSPSNKVTEKGKDVELRCDPISGHTALYWYRQSLGQGLEFLIYFQGNSAPDKSGLPSDRFSAERTGGSVSTLTIQRTQQEDSAVYLCASSNRGDTQYFGPGTRLTVL.

This clone was seen a single time. The chain joins TRBV7-9 to TRBJ1-6; perhaps TRBD1 as D (5 bases). V shed 5 bases and J shed 14 bases, with 16 bases lying between them. The CDR3 length is 13 residues. Looked up from germline, CDR1 is SEHNR and CDR2 is FQNEAQ (reference sequence). In DNA form, the CDR3 reads TGTGCCAGCAGCGAAGACAGTTTAGGCACCCTCCACTTT. Its protein is CASSEDSLGTLHF.

J is TRBJ1-1 and V is TRBV6-5; TRBD1 matches 8 bases. The CDR3 contains 14 residues. Trimming cost V 5 bases and J 4 bases; bases outside gene matches: 6. Germline assignment: CDR1 MNHEY and CDR2 SVGAGI. CDR3 nucleotide sequence: TGTGCCAGCAGTCCGAGGACAGGGCCCACTGAAGCTTTCTTT. Translated: CASSPRTGPTEAFF.

In its sample, this clone was seen a few times. This sequence joins TRBV6-5 and TRBJ1-1; D may be TRBD1 (6 bases). The CDR3 is 13 residues long. Per the germline V gene, CDR1 is MNHEY and CDR2 is SVGAGI. Trimming stripped 7 bases from V and 5 bases from J, with 14 bases between. CDR3 loop: CASTSGEGTEAFF. DNA for the CDR3: TGTGCCAGCACCTCAGGGGAGGGGACTGAAGCTTTCTTT.

Here the CDR3 DNA reads TGTGCCAGCACGGGGCAGGGGGCAGGTGGCCGGTACTTC. Translation: CASTGQGAGGRYF. This rearrangement joins TRBV2 to TRBJ2-7; 8 nucleotides line up with TRBD1. The CDR3 has 13 residues. CDR1 and CDR2 (germline): SNHLY, FYNNEI. With 7 bases clipped from V and 12 bases from J, the junction kept 14 bases outside the gene matches. Looking up the rest from reference TRBV2 and TRBJ2-7 gives the full variable domain: EPEVTQTPSHQVTQMGQEVILRCVPISNHLYFYWYRQILGQKVEFLVSFYNNEISEKSEIFDDQFSVERPDGSNFTLKIRSTKLEDSAMYFCASTGQGAGGRYFGPGTRLTVT.

The chain is built from TRBV4-3 and TRBJ2-6; 8 bases match TRBD1. Germline V gene lookup returns CDR1 LGHNA and CDR2 YSLEER. The CDR3 runs 16 residues. The V segment lost 4 bases and the J segment 4 bases; nucleotides outside the gene matches: 6. The CDR3 nucleotides read TGCGCCAGCAGCCCTAGGACAGGGTGGGGGGCCAACGTCCTGACTTTC. It specifies CASSPRTGWGANVLTF.

The V call is TRBV6-6, the J call TRBJ1-5; TRBD1 agrees at 7 bases. Germline loops: CDR1 MNHNY, CDR2 SVGAGI (reference sequence). V trimming: 5 bases; J trimming: 0 bases; junction bases outside the gene matches: 7. The CDR3 spans 16 residues. This chain's CDR3 is CASSHSTGDSNQPQHF. CDR3 nucleotide sequence: TGTGCCAGCAGTCATTCTACAGGGGATAGCAATCAGCCCCAGCATTTT.

The gene calls are TRBV7-9 and TRBJ1-4; no clear D. The CDR3 has 16 amino acids. CDR1 is SEHNR, CDR2 FQNEAQ, per germline (reference sequence). Between the trimmed V and J ends, which lost 0 bases and 3 bases, there was a span of 11 bases. The CDR3 loop is CASSLAPQEPNEKLFF. CDR3 DNA sequence: TGTGCCAGCAGCTTAGCGCCCCAAGAGCCTAATGAAAAACTGTTTTTT.